The clone carrying this T cell receptor beta chain was detected a few times. This sample stems from a study of T cells in Graves' hyperthyroidism and ophthalmopathy. Per the germline V gene, CDR1 is SQVTM and CDR2 is ANQGSEA. The germline V and J ends were trimmed by 5 bases and 2 bases, with 9 bases remaining between them. This CDR3 is 12 amino acids long. Amplification targeted TCR beta CDR3 regions from RNA transcripts. The HTBI primer set was used in a first-round RT-PCR of the TCR CDR3. TCRdb reprocessed the multiplex PCR reads via MiXCR and lists one record per CDR3 protein. The data show more than 600,000 distinct CDR3 sequences, 15% to 20% seen once.

What was sequenced was blood. The TCR was taken from a man younger than 30 with Graves' hyperthyroidism. This rearrangement joins TRBV29-1 to TRBJ1-1; D gene unclear. CDR3 in DNA: TGCAGCGTTCGGGGTGCAAACACTGAAGCTTTCTTT. Translation gives CSVRGANTEAFF. The variable domain in full, completed from reference TRBV29-1 and TRBJ1-1, reads SAVISQKPSRDICQRGTSLTIQCQVDSQVTMMFWYRQQPGQSLTLIATANQGSEATYESGFVIDKFPISRPNLTFSTLTVSNMSPEDSSIYLCSVRGANTEAFFGQGTRLTVV.